Listed below are T cell receptor beta chains from one sample, sequenced in a study of shared T cell receptors in the human thymus. The table came from immunoSEQ multiplex PCR; TCRdb's copy has only in-frame clones and leaves some out. The data contain hundreds of thousands of clones, more than 70% of them singletons. Another study also made use of these data, one on human thymus T cells.

Material for sequencing was thymocytes. All receptors derive from a boy in the first two years of life with a congenital heart defect. The CDR3 runs from the conserved cysteine through the conserved F or W. The D gene is left open where the match is weak. Expanded clones are given a class, and other clones once, few, many or no size at all.

d_gene	v_gene	j_gene	abundance	len	CDR3nt	CDR3aa
TRBD2	TRBV2	TRBJ2-1	.	15	TGTGCCACCGGACTAGCGGGGTTCTCCTACAATGAGCAGTTCTTC	CATGLAGFSYNEQFF
.	TRBV25-1	TRBJ2-2	.	15	TGTGCCAGCACCCCAGGGGCAGAAGTTTCCGGGGAGCTGTTTTTT	CASTPGAEVSGELFF
.	TRBV25-1	TRBJ2-7	.	14	TGTGCCAGCAGTGAATCGGGTCAGAGCCACGAGCAGTACTTC	CASSESGQSHEQYF
TRBD2	TRBV25-1	TRBJ2-5	.	17	TGTGCCAGCAGCCCGAGGACTAGCGGGAGTAGAGGGGAGACCCAGTACTTC	CASSPRTSGSRGETQYF
TRBD1	TRBV14	TRBJ1-2	.	15	TGTGCCAGCAGCCAAGGACAGGGAGTGAGCTATGGCTACACCTTC	CASSQGQGVSYGYTF
TRBD1	TRBV5-6	TRBJ1-4	.	17	TGTGCCAGCAGCTTAAGGGTTGGACAGGGGGGGGGTGAAAAACTGTTTTTT	CASSLRVGQGGGEKLFF
TRBD1	TRBV6-6	TRBJ1-2	.	14	TGTGCCAGCAGTTACGTCGACAGGGACTATGGCTACACCTTC	CASSYVDRDYGYTF
TRBD1	TRBV19	TRBJ1-5	.	18	TGTGCCAGTAGTCCCCCCCGAGACAGGGGTGGGGGCAATCAGCCCCAGCATTTT	CASSPPRDRGGGNQPQHF
.	TRBV30	TRBJ1-5	.	16	TGTGCCTGGAGCCGCCCCCACAGGCCCCGCAATCAGCCCCAGCATTTT	CAWSRPHRPRNQPQHF
.	TRBV5-4	TRBJ2-2	.	18	TGTGCCAGCAGCCGGGGGGAAGGACAGAGGCCCAACACCGGGGAGCTGTTTTTT	CASSRGEGQRPNTGELFF
.	TRBV6-5	TRBJ2-7	.	13	TGTGCCAGCAGTCAGGGACACAACCACGAGCAGTACTTC	CASSQGHNHEQYF
.	TRBV29-1	TRBJ2-7	.	13	TGCAGCGTTGAAGATCCAGGGTTCCACGAGCAGTACTTC	CSVEDPGFHEQYF
TRBD2	TRBV28	TRBJ2-1	.	13	TGTGCCGCTCTTGGACTAGCGAAAAATGAGCAGTTCTTC	CAALGLAKNEQFF
.	TRBV2	TRBJ1-4	.	13	TGTGCCAGCGAGAAGTTCGCTAATGAAAAACTGTTTTTT	CASEKFANEKLFF
TRBD2	TRBV4-1	TRBJ2-7	.	18	TGCGCCAGCAGCCAAGAAGGGGTTGGCGGGGGGAGCTCCTACGAGCAGTACTTC	CASSQEGVGGGSSYEQYF
.	TRBV28	TRBJ2-7	once	13	TGTGCCAGCAGTTTACAGGGAAAAAACGAGCAGTACTTC	CASSLQGKNEQYF
.	TRBV21-1	TRBJ1-2	.	13	TGTGCCAGCAGCAGGACAGGGGGGTATGGCTACACCTTC	CASSRTGGYGYTF
.	TRBV15	TRBJ1-3	.	13	TGTGCCACCACTACGCCGGACGGGGGCACCATATATTTT	CATTTPDGGTIYF
TRBD2	TRBV4-3	TRBJ2-3	once	19	TGCGCCAGCAGCCAAGTGGGGACACTAGCGGGAGTCCTGCCAGATACGCAGTATTTT	CASSQVGTLAGVLPDTQYF
.	TRBV25-1	TRBJ1-1	.	15	TGTGCCAGCAGTGAGCGGAGGGGAGGGGGCACTGAAGCTTTCTTT	CASSERRGGGTEAFF
TRBD1	TRBV28	TRBJ1-4	.	15	TGTGCCAGCAGTGCCGGGACAGTTCGCGGGGAAAAACTGTTTTTT	CASSAGTVRGEKLFF
TRBD2	TRBV5-5	TRBJ2-7	.	14	TGTGCCAGCAGCTTGCAGCGGGGATCCTACGAGCAGTACTTC	CASSLQRGSYEQYF
.	TRBV10-1	TRBJ1-5	.	22	TGCGCCAGCCTGTCCCCCGTCAGTGAGGGCTTTATCGGAGCCAAGGGCAATCAGCCCCAGCATTTT	CASLSPVSEGFIGAKGNQPQHF
TRBD2	TRBV6-5	TRBJ2-3	.	14	TGTGCCAGCAGTGGGGAGCGGGAGCTTGATACGCAGTATTTT	CASSGERELDTQYF
.	TRBV27	TRBJ1-5	.	14	TGTGCCAGCAATTTAAGGGGTCCCGGTCAGCCCCAGCATTTT	CASNLRGPGQPQHF
TRBD1	TRBV5-8	TRBJ1-1	.	17	TGTGCCAGCAGCCCCGGACAGGGGTTAGCGCTGAACACTGAAGCTTTCTTT	CASSPGQGLALNTEAFF